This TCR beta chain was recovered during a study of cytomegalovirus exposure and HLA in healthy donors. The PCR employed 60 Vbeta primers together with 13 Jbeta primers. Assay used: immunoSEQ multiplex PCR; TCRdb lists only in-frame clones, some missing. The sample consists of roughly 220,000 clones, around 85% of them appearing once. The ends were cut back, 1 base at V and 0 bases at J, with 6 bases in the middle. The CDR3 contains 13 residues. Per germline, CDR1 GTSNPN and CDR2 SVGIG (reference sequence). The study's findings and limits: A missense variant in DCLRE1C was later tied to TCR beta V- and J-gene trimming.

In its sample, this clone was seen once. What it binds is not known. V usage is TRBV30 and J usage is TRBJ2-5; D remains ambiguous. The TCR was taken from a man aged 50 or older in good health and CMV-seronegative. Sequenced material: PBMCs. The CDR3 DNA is TGTGCCTGGAGTGGACGGGACCAAGAGACCCAGTACTTC. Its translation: CAWSGRDQETQYF.